Shown below are 21 T cell receptor beta chains from a single sample sequenced in a study of Ad26.COV2.S vaccination and SARS-CoV-2 variants. The assay was immunoSEQ multiplex PCR, and TCRdb's table has in-frame clones only and misses some. The sample includes under 150,000 clones, around 86% of them seen just once. The material was peripheral blood, obtained after recovery from COVID-19. These receptors came from a human donor who had recovered from COVID-19.

This CDR3 is CASSWGDRVSAHNSPLHF. The CDR3 region has the DNA TGTGCCAGCAGCTGGGGGGACAGGGTCTCCGCGCATAATTCACCCCTCCACTTT. The chain carries TRBV7-9 and TRBJ1-6; 9 nucleotides match TRBD1. The germline gives CDR1 SEHNR, CDR2 FQNEAQ (reference sequence). J was trimmed by 5 bases and V by 4 bases; bases with no gene match: 12. This CDR3 has 18 amino acids. Full variable domain (remainder filled in from reference TRBV7-9 and TRBJ1-6): DTGVSQNPRHKITKRGQNVTFRCDPISEHNRLYWYRQTLGQGPEFLTYFQNEAQLEKSRLLSDRFSAERPKGSFSTLEIQRTEQGDSAMYLCASSWGDRVSAHNSPLHFGNGTRLTVT.

The genes are TRBV7-9 and TRBJ1-1; unclear D gene. Trimming shortened V by 2 bases and J by 5 bases, and 9 bases separated the two germline ends. This CDR3 region has 13 residues. Germline loops: CDR1 SEHNR, CDR2 FQNEAQ (reference sequence). The CDR3 DNA sequence: TGTGCCAGCAGCTTAATCTGGATTACTGAAGCTTTCTTT. It translates to CASSLIWITEAFF.

The chain joins TRBV3-1 (or the pseudogene TRBV3-2) to TRBJ2-5; 8 positions agree with TRBD2. Germline V gene sequence: CDR1 LGHDT, CDR2 YNNKEL (reference sequence). The V and J ends lost 0 bases and 3 bases, in that order; junction bases with no gene match: 6. This CDR3 has 16 amino acids. In DNA, the CDR3 is TGTGCCAGCAGCCAAGATAGCGGAGCGGGGGAAGAGACCCAGTACTTC. Residues: CASSQDSGAGEETQYF.

J is TRBJ2-5 and V is TRBV4-3; D is possibly TRBD1 or TRBD2 (5 bases each). The V end lost 8 bases, the J end lost 1 base, and 17 bases lay between the germline ends. Germline CDR1 and CDR2: LGHNA and YSLEER. This CDR3 contains 15 residues. CDR3 amino acids: CASGNGRGLQETQYF. The CDR3 bases are TGCGCCAGCGGGAATGGTCGGGGCCTCCAAGAGACCCAGTACTTC.

The chain combines TRBV28 with TRBJ1-1; 12 nucleotides match TRBD1. The CDR3 has 16 amino acids. Germline V gene lookup returns CDR1 MDHEN and CDR2 SYDVKM. V lost 1 base and J lost 6; bases outside the gene matches: 6. CDR3 nucleotides: TGTGCCAGCAGTTTATTGGGACAGGGGGCTTATGCTGAAGCTTTCTTT. Protein sequence: CASSLLGQGAYAEAFF.

This sequence joins TRBV12-3 or TRBV12-4 and TRBJ2-5; D is uncertain. This CDR3 is 13 amino acids long. V dropped 1 base and J dropped 7 bases, with 10 bases sitting between them. The CDR3 bases are TGTGCCAGCAGTTTAGGACTGATTGGGACCCAGTACTTC. It is translated as CASSLGLIGTQYF.

CDR3 region: CASSLSGRPPTDTQYF. The CDR3 nucleotides read TGTGCCAGCAGCTTAAGTGGCAGACCCCCCACAGATACGCAGTATTTT. V is TRBV7-2 and J is TRBJ2-3; D gene uncertain. The CDR3 length is 16 residues. The V end lost 2 bases, the J end lost 2 bases, and 14 bases lay between the germline ends. Germline lookup yields CDR1 SGHTA and CDR2 FQGNSA.

This clone was observed a single time. V is TRBV27 and J is TRBJ2-3; possible D gene TRBD2, 7 bases. V was cut by 4 bases and J by 0 bases, with 11 bases left in between. The CDR3 runs to 15 residues. The germline V gene encodes CDR1 MNHEY and CDR2 SMNVEV (reference sequence). The CDR3 reads CASSWRGLSTDTQYF. The CDR3 DNA follows: TGTGCCAGCAGTTGGCGGGGGCTGAGCACAGATACGCAGTATTTT.

The genes are TRBV7-9 and TRBJ1-2; D is possibly TRBD1 (6 bases). CDR1 is SEHNR and CDR2 is FQNEAQ in the germline V gene (reference sequence). The CDR3 consists of 12 residues. The ends were cut back, 5 bases at V and 3 bases at J, with 7 bases in the middle. CDR3 sequence: CASSRQDYGYTF. For the CDR3, the DNA is TGTGCCAGCAGCCGACAGGACTATGGCTACACCTTC.

The CDR3 protein is CASSFLGHGETQYF. CDR3 DNA: TGTGCCAGCAGCTTCCTCGGGCATGGGGAGACCCAGTACTTC. The gene calls are TRBV11-2 and TRBJ2-5; D unclear. The germline V and J ends were trimmed by 3 bases and 5 bases, with 13 bases remaining between them. There are 14 residues in the CDR3. Germline loops: CDR1 SGHAT, CDR2 FQNNGV.

The V call is TRBV7-9, the J call TRBJ1-1, with D tentatively TRBD1 (6 bases). Germline values: CDR1 SEHNR, CDR2 FQNEAQ (reference sequence). The CDR3 is made up of 19 amino acids. V lost 1 base, J lost 1 base, and 22 bases lay in between. This CDR3 reads CASSLVSVGGLHWNTEAFF. CDR3 coding DNA: TGTGCCAGCAGCTTAGTATCAGTGGGGGGCCTTCACTGGAACACTGAAGCTTTCTTT.

V is TRBV5-1 and J is TRBJ1-2; no clear D. The length of the CDR3 is 15 residues. Germline CDR1 and CDR2: SGHRS and YFSETQ. V was cut by 3 bases and J by 0 bases, with 12 bases left in between. This CDR3 reads CASSSRAATNYGYTF. As DNA, the CDR3 is TGCGCCAGCAGCTCGAGGGCGGCGACTAACTATGGCTACACCTTC.

The chain carries TRBV6-2 or TRBV6-3 and TRBJ2-6; D is perhaps TRBD2 (6 bases). Trimming shortened V by 2 bases and J by 1 base, and 6 bases separated the two germline ends. Per the germline V gene, CDR1 is MNHEY and CDR2 is SVGEGT. CDR3 size: 15 residues. The CDR3, as DNA: TGTGCCAGCAGTTACCGGGGGTCTGGGGCCAACGTCCTGACTTTC. It is translated as CASSYRGSGANVLTF.

The V call is TRBV19, the J call TRBJ2-5; 10 positions match TRBD2. CDR3 length: 14 amino acids. Per the germline V gene, CDR1 is LNHDA and CDR2 is SQIVND (reference sequence). The V and J ends lost 9 bases and 2 bases, in that order; junction bases with no gene match: 6. CDR3 amino acids: CARKAGGQQETQYF. The CDR3 coding sequence is TGTGCCAGGAAAGCGGGGGGGCAGCAAGAGACCCAGTACTTC.

J is TRBJ1-4 and V is TRBV5-4; a weak D match, TRBD1 (6 bases). Germline-derived CDR1 and CDR2 are SGHNT and YYREEE (reference sequence). The CDR3 has 15 residues. V gave up 7 bases and J gave up 0 bases, with 13 bases separating them. The CDR3 DNA sequence: TGTGCCAGCGGGCTTTCAGGGGCAACTAATGAAAAACTGTTTTTT. Its protein is CASGLSGATNEKLFF.

The chain has TRBV7-8 and TRBJ1-5, with a tentative D call TRBD1 (5 bases). The CDR3 contains 15 residues. Germline V gives CDR1 SGHVS, CDR2 FQNEAQ. Trimming shortened V by 4 bases and J by 7 bases, and 17 bases separated the two germline ends. The DNA for the CDR3 is TGTGCCAGCAGCTCCGGGGGAGGGACGGGACAGCCCCAGCATTTT. This gives the protein CASSSGGGTGQPQHF.

The rearrangement uses TRBV28 and TRBJ1-5; 9 bases map to TRBD1. From germline, CDR1 is MDHEN and CDR2 SYDVKM. CDR3 length: 14 residues. Unmatched junction bases numbered 6, after V lost 5 bases and J lost 7 bases. DNA of the CDR3: TGTGCCAGCAGTCTGGACAGGGGTCAACAGCCCCAGCATTTT. It specifies CASSLDRGQQPQHF. Variable domain in full (rest from reference TRBV28 and TRBJ1-5): DVKVTQSSRYLVKRTGEKVFLECVQDMDHENMFWYRQDPGLGLRLIYFSYDVKMKEKGDIPEGYSVSREKKERFSLILESASTNQTSMYLCASSLDRGQQPQHFGDGTRLSIL.

The chain recombines TRBV21-1 with TRBJ1-4. TRBV21-1 is a pseudogene locus. CDR3 size: 13 residues. As DNA, the CDR3 is TGTGCCAGCAGCAAAAGCCAGAATGAAAAACTGTTTTTT. Amino acids: CASSKSQNEKLFF.

This clone was recorded once. This CDR3 is CASSSWTAANTEAFF. For the CDR3, the DNA is TGCGCCAGCAGCTCATGGACAGCAGCAAACACTGAAGCTTTCTTT. V gene TRBV5-1 combines with J gene TRBJ1-1; tentative D call: TRBD1 (6 bases). Germline lookup yields CDR1 SGHRS and CDR2 YFSETQ. CDR3 length: 15 amino acids. V was pared by 3 bases and J by 2 bases, with 14 bases between.

The chain's CDR3 is CASSTRLAGSYNEQFF. CDR3 sequence (DNA): TGTGCCAGCAGTACTCGGCTAGCGGGCTCCTACAATGAGCAGTTCTTC. This chain connects TRBV6-2 or TRBV6-3 to TRBJ2-1; TRBD2 agrees at 8 bases. The V gene end was trimmed by 5 bases and the J gene end by 0 bases; junction bases not matched to a gene: 6. The CDR3 totals 16 residues. CDR1 and CDR2 (germline): MNHEY, SVGEGT.

This chain links TRBV10-3 with TRBJ2-1; 7 bases align to TRBD1. Trimming at V came to 8 bases and at J to 2 bases, leaving 12 bases not matched to a gene. Germline assignment: CDR1 ENHRY and CDR2 SYGVKD. The CDR3 covers 16 residues. The CDR3 bases are TGTGCCATCGGCGGATTGGGACAGTCAGCCTACAATGAGCAGTTCTTC. Its translation: CAIGGLGQSAYNEQFF.